What follows is one TCR beta chain and its context. Its antigen is still unknown. The data were obtained in a study of shared clonotypes between healthy human individuals. Study conclusions and caveats: Memory subsets generally showed lower estimated richness than naive subsets.

Germline CDR1 reads MNHEY; CDR2 reads SMNVEV (reference sequence). The CDR3 covers 14 residues. V lost 2 bases and J lost 5, with 12 bases in between. Original handling: Quality scores were absent from the junction-only immunoSEQ sequences, so filtering differed. TCRdb's copy holds only in-frame clones and misses some; the assay was immunoSEQ multiplex PCR. V, J and clone size derive from that table, while D and trimming were established from the DNA sequence. This sample has approximately 350,000 clones, with 96% found just once. The donors were adults (healthy and HIV-negative) with no recent acute infections or vaccinations.

The genes are TRBV27 and TRBJ1-1; D gene ambiguous. The sample comprised memory CD8+ T cells sorted from blood. Subset defined: CD45RO+ cells pooled with CCR7-negative TemRA cells. The clonotype was recovered from a man aged 25 to 45 in good health. The CDR3, as DNA: TGTGCCAGCAGTTTAGCGGGAATCGGTACTGAAGCTTTCTTT. Protein product: CASSLAGIGTEAFF.